The text below deals with one TCR beta chain. The sample is drawn from a study of cytomegalovirus exposure and HLA in healthy donors. The PCR contained 60 Vbeta and 13 Jbeta primers. Data came from immunoSEQ multiplex PCR; TCRdb stores just in-frame clones and leaves some out. The data hold about 150,000 clones, with over 65% observed a single time. This CDR3 comprises 13 residues. V was pared by 7 bases and J by 7 bases, with 17 bases between. From germline, CDR1 is SGHKS and CDR2 YYEKEE (reference sequence). V gene TRBV5-5 combines with J gene TRBJ1-2; TRBD1 is a possible D gene (6 bases). The TCR comes from a man younger than 35 in good health and CMV-seropositive. The sequenced sample consisted of PBMCs. CDR3 nucleotide sequence: TGTGCCAGCCAGCTACAGGGTAATTCTGGCTACACCTTC. Translation gives CASQLQGNSGYTF. The whole variable domain, remainder taken from reference TRBV5-5 and TRBJ1-2, is DAGVTQSPTHLIKTRGQQVTLRCSPISGHKSVSWYQQVLGQGPQFIFQYYEKEERGRGNFPDRFSARQFPNYSSELNVNALLLGDSALYLCASQLQGNSGYTFGSGTRLTVV.